The T cell receptor (beta chain) under discussion was sequenced for a study of T-cell memory formation after mild COVID-19 (dated by TCRdb to about 2021). Study-level background: TCR sequence clusters from the two donors were found to be largely donor specific. Longitudinal TCRalpha and TCRbeta repertoire sequencing tracked T-cell clones expanding and contracting after mild COVID-19 in two donors. Two young, previously healthy adult volunteers, one female and one male, were included in the cohort. Results and caveats for the whole study, not just this receptor: The detection of some responding clones in pre-infection memory suggests that pre-existing cross-reactive memory T cells joined the SARS-CoV-2 response. Clones contracting from day 15 to 85 had balanced CD4/CD8 phenotypes, while a second wave expanding from day 15 to 37 was biased towards CD4+. Whether the second-wave clones peaking on day 37 were SARS-CoV-2 specific was not confirmed. Contracting CD4+ clones turned up mainly in the CM and EM memory subsets, whereas EMRA was where CD8+ clones were enriched. Only two mild cases were covered by the study, and larger cohorts that include severe cases with pre-infection samples were considered necessary.

PBMCs were isolated by Ficoll-Paque density gradient centrifugation. A few counts support this clonotype. The target of this receptor is not known. No per-base quality is available; no much larger clone lies one base away. This sample was sequenced with an Illumina NovaSeq 6000. cDNA libraries for TCRalpha and TCRbeta were prepared by 5'RACE using constant-segment primers, with sample barcodes and unique molecular identifiers added. Trizol reagent was used to extract RNA from every sample. The libraries were amplified in two PCR steps, and the second step added a second sample barcode and Illumina TruSeq adapters. The libraries were sequenced on an Illumina NovaSeq using 2 x 150 bp paired-end reads. Concerning the study's data processing: Reads were demultiplexed and collapsed into UMI-guided consensus sequences with migec v1.2.7. Using mixcr v2.1.11, UMI consensuses were aligned to TRA and TRB V and J templates and then assembled into clonotypes. A clonotype was counted as expanded or contracted only when both edgeR and NoisET called the clonotype significant, with the noise models trained on biological replicates. edgeR calls used a false discovery rate-adjusted p below 0.01 and a log2 fold-change threshold of 1. As an exploratory analysis of dynamics, max-normalized trajectories of the 1000 most abundant clonotypes were examined by PCA with hierarchical clustering. Separately sequenced CD4+ and CD8+ repertoires were used to assign the CD4 or CD8 phenotype of responding clones. TCRdb trimmed the raw reads at Q25, called clones with MiXCR and kept productive beta chains. Under each unique CDR3 protein, matching rows form one entry showing the most common genes and DNA. V and J calls and clone size were set by TCRdb, not the authors. Counted in this sample were 140,000 to 150,000 distinct CDR3 sequences; 20% to 25% of them appeared once. The leading ten clones occupy approximately 25% of the sample.

This TCR came from an adult woman who had mild COVID-19 (a few samples of this study predate the infection). The sample titles of this study are shuffled in the database, so cell type and time point are left out; the donor was told from shared clones. Sequencing input: PBMCs or a T cell subset sorted from them (not recorded which).

This receptor has the CDR3 CATRGGQANTGELFF. In nucleotides, the sequence is TGTGCCACCCGTGGGGGCCAGGCGAACACCGGGGAGCTGTTTTTT. The sequence links TRBV7-6 to TRBJ2-2; the D segment could be TRBD1, given 6 matching bases. There are 15 amino acids in the CDR3, from cysteine to phenylalanine inclusive. Just CDR3 DNA is preserved here, 45 bases in frame from base 1. Via the germline V gene, CDR1 is SGHVS and CDR2 FNYEAQ. Trimming takes 10 bases from V and 0 bases from J, and the germline ends sit 15 bases apart.